This T cell receptor (beta chain) is from a study of identical twins. Findings and caveats of the study: Modelling approaches yielded underestimates of out-of-frame TCR alpha sharing between monozygotic twins. Weaker excess twin sharing was seen among beta out-of-frame sequences. The abundant beta clonotypes from cord blood had fewer insertions, and memory repertoires had none of this.

Concerning this clonotype itself: What it binds is unknown.

The CDR3 extends over 17 amino acids. With 5 bases removed from V and 5 bases from J, the gap between germline ends came to 22 bases. A universal primer site was added by template switching, and unique molecular identifiers were carried by the cDNA. TCRdb called the 5' RACE reads again in MiXCR, with one record for every CDR3 protein. The sample lists about 550,000 distinct CDR3 sequences, approximately 20% occurring once. This sample was also put to use in a study of yellow fever vaccine responses in identical twins.

The source is a woman younger than 30 in good health. The rearrangement links TRBV12-3 or TRBV12-4 to TRBJ1-5, with a weak D call TRBD1 (5 bases). Sequencing was done on a sample of CD4+ T cells sorted from blood. The CDR3 sequence is CASSLLGGGLKYQPQHF. CDR3 nucleotides: TGTGCCAGCAGTCTTTTGGGCGGGGGTTTGAAGTATCAGCCCCAGCATTTT.